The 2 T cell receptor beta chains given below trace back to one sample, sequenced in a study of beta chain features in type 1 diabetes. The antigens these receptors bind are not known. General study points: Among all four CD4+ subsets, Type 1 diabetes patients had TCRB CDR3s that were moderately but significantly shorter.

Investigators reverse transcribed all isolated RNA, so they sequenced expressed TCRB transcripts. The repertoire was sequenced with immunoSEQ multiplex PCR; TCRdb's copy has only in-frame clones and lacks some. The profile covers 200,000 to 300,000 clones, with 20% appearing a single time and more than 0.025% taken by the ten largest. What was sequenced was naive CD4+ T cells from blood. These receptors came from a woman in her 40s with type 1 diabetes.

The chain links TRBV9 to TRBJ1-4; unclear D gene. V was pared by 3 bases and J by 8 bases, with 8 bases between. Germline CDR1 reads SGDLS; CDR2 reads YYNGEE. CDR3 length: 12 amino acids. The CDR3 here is CASSGGGEKLFF. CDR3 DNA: TGTGCCAGCAGCGGTGGAGGAGAAAAACTGTTTTTT.

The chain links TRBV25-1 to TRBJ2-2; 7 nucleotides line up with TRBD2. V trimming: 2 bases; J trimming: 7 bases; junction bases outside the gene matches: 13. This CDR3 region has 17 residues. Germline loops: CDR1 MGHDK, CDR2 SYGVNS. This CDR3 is CASSEGRLAGVGGELFF. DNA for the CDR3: TGTGCCAGCAGTGAAGGTCGACTAGCTGGCGTGGGCGGGGAGCTGTTTTTT.